Listed below are T cell receptor beta chains from one sample, sequenced in a study of cytomegalovirus exposure and HLA in healthy donors. Sequenced by immunoSEQ multiplex PCR; TCRdb stores in-frame clones only, minus some. The sample has 200,000 to 250,000 clones; approximately 81% are singletons. Sample: PBMCs. The receptors were gathered from a man aged 25-40 years in good health and CMV-seronegative. Each CDR3 is given with its conserved first and last residue. A row's size may be missing; if present it is once, few, many or a size class.

TRBV2,.,CATGQESNQPQHF
TRBV7-6,.,CASSFVGQGFTGELFF
TRBV28,.,CASSPRQGPNEKLFF
TRBV7-3,.,CASSLSKDTYEQYF
TRBV5-1,once,CASSLRGQGSGEQYF
TRBV4-2,.,CASSRPQAGAPGKNIQYF
TRBV19,.,CASSTRGQQDGYTF
TRBV7-2,.,CASTSDLGAGNIQYF
TRBV6-1,.,CASSSGTRGRNTIYF
TRBV7-2,.,CASSLFWGGTDYNSPLHF
TRBV5-1,.,CASSSGEPTYEQYF
TRBV4-2,.,CASSQGFRGPEGSNSPLHF
TRBV6-5,once,CASSSRGGIQYF
TRBV28,.,CASLTLAGQRYEQYF
TRBV5-1,.,CASSLASGAYEQYF
TRBV11-2,.,CASSLYQGRNSYEQYF
TRBV5-1,few,CASSVKGQLTEAFF
TRBV5-1,.,CASSLFPDYGYTF
TRBV27,once,CASSPSGINQPQHF
TRBV28,.,CASSAIPGGAPNTGELFF
TRBV15,.,CATSRGPGETGYTF
TRBV18,.,CASSPPEGRETQYF
TRBV7-9,.,CASSFTPLVALYGYTF
TRBV27,.,CASSLSSGFQPQHF
TRBV6-4,.,CASSDYGRGYGYTF
TRBV2,.,CASSEVRVRNTEAFF
TRBV9,.,CASSVRGSYNSPLHF
TRBV2,.,CASGETSILDTQYF
TRBV9,.,CASSGADGPHEKLFF
TRBV6-1,.,CASSEAGQGEQYF
TRBV19,once,CASSKTAFDEKLFF
TRBV15,.,CATSRDLQRNEQFF
TRBV7-9,.,CASSHDPQDREYF
TRBV28,.,CASKGPGLYNEQFF
TRBV2,.,CASSDRLAGNEDTQYF
TRBV6-4,.,CASSEGGFTSGGPYNEQFF
TRBV7-9,.,CASSSWTDLGEQFF
TRBV27,.,CASSLTGSSYEQYF
TRBV18,.,CASSRRDSYEQYF